This passage covers 24 T cell receptor beta chains from one sample sequenced in a study of shared clonotypes between healthy human individuals. Data came from immunoSEQ multiplex PCR; TCRdb stores just in-frame clones and leaves some out. The data show approximately 250,000 clones, 50% to 80% seen once. Source material: memory CD4+ T cells sorted from blood. Subset defined: CD45RA-negative fraction. The receptors shown here come from a man in his thirties or forties in good health.

V is TRBV28 and J is TRBJ2-7; TRBD2 agrees at 8 bases. The CDR3 contains 16 residues. Germline V gene sequence: CDR1 MDHEN, CDR2 SYDVKM. J was trimmed by 2 bases and V by 2 bases; bases with no gene match: 8. CDR3 region: CASSLGPLAVTYEQYF. CDR3 DNA sequence: TGTGCCAGCAGTTTAGGCCCACTAGCGGTTACCTACGAGCAGTACTTC. The entire variable domain, with the rest obtained from reference TRBV28 and TRBJ2-7, is as follows: DVKVTQSSRYLVKRTGEKVFLECVQDMDHENMFWYRQDPGLGLRLIYFSYDVKMKEKGDIPEGYSVSREKKERFSLILESASTNQTSMYLCASSLGPLAVTYEQYFGPGTRLTVT.

The chain combines TRBV5-1 with TRBJ2-1; D is ambiguous. V shed 8 bases and J shed 4 bases, with 4 bases lying between them. Germline values: CDR1 SGHRS, CDR2 YFSETQ. The CDR3 consists of 10 residues. The CDR3 region has the DNA TGCGCCAGGCCATACAATGAGCAGTTCTTC. The encoded protein is CARPYNEQFF.

The J gene is TRBJ1-1, the V gene TRBV6-6; the match to TRBD1 covers 9 bases. The CDR3 length is 15 residues. The ends lost 2 bases at V and 3 bases at J; junction bases unmatched: 4. Germline V gene sequence: CDR1 MNHNY, CDR2 SVGAGI (reference sequence). Here the CDR3 reads CASSYGTGFDTEAFF. The DNA for the CDR3 is TGTGCCAGCAGTTACGGGACAGGGTTTGACACTGAAGCTTTCTTT.

The V and J genes are TRBV5-1 and TRBJ1-2; a possible D gene is TRBD1 (5 bases). The V gene lost 3 bases and the J gene lost 0 bases, with 15 bases spanning the gap. The germline V gene encodes CDR1 SGHRS and CDR2 YFSETQ. The CDR3 extends over 16 amino acids. CDR3 loop: CASSYGTDHSNYGYTF. DNA for the CDR3: TGCGCCAGCAGCTACGGGACGGACCACTCTAACTATGGCTACACCTTC.

This clone was detected only once. The chain employs TRBV5-8 and TRBJ2-3, with unresolved D. This CDR3 is 14 amino acids long. V was trimmed by 2 bases and J by 0 bases, leaving 7 bases between them. From germline, CDR1 is SGHTS and CDR2 YDEGEE. In nucleotides, the CDR3 is TGTGCCAGCAGCTTAGTGAGAAGCACAGATACGCAGTATTTT. It is translated as CASSLVRSTDTQYF.

Remarks on this clone: It differs at one base from a far larger clone, so likely a read error. This sample also contains other DNA sequences that code for the same CDR3. The chain uses TRBV6-6 and TRBJ2-1; TRBD1 is a possible D gene (5 bases). The CDR3 contains 11 residues. V lost 8 bases and J lost 8, with 10 bases in between. The V gene's germline CDR1 is MNHNY and CDR2 SVGAGI (reference sequence). For the CDR3, the DNA is TGTGCCAGCGGAACAGGTTATGAGCAGTTCTTC. Its protein is CASGTGYEQFF.

Only one count was recorded for this clone. J is TRBJ1-2 and V is TRBV19; D not certain. Germline V lookup: CDR1 LNHDA, CDR2 SQIVND (reference sequence). This CDR3 has 13 amino acids. V gave up 6 bases and J gave up 0 bases, with 8 bases separating them. Here the CDR3 DNA reads TGTGCCAGTAGGGACGGCCCTAACTATGGCTACACCTTC. Protein: CASRDGPNYGYTF.

The genes are TRBV15 and TRBJ1-1; a possible D gene is TRBD1 (6 bases). V dropped 2 bases and J dropped 8 bases, with 21 bases sitting between them. CDR3 length: 16 amino acids. Germline CDR1 LNHNV, CDR2 YYDKDF (reference sequence). CDR3 region: CATSRQVGIVTGEAFF. The CDR3 DNA reads TGTGCCACCAGCAGACAGGTGGGGATAGTTACAGGGGAAGCTTTCTTT.

V usage is TRBV30 and J usage is TRBJ2-5, with 8 bases that match TRBD1. This CDR3 has 18 amino acids. Trimming removed 4 bases from V and 2 bases from J; junction bases left unmatched: 18. Germline CDR1 GTSNPN, CDR2 SVGIG (reference sequence). Here the CDR3 reads CAWTFPETGVSGQETQYF. Written as DNA, the CDR3 is TGTGCCTGGACATTTCCGGAGACAGGGGTATCGGGACAAGAGACCCAGTACTTC.

The CDR3 coding sequence is TGTGCCACCAGCTTTGGACAGGACACAGATACGCAGTATTTT. Its translation: CATSFGQDTDTQYF. The rearrangement links TRBV15 to TRBJ2-3; TRBD1 matches at 7 bases. After removal of 5 bases from V and 2 bases from J, the junction contained 4 bases not matched to a gene. The CDR3 is made up of 14 amino acids. Germline-derived CDR1 and CDR2 are LNHNV and YYDKDF (reference sequence).

The CDR3 loop is CASSPRPEQYF. CDR3 in DNA: TGCGCCAGCAGCCCAAGACCGGAGCAGTACTTC. The rearrangement joins TRBV5-1 to TRBJ2-7; D is ambiguous. Germline lookup yields CDR1 SGHRS and CDR2 YFSETQ. The length of the CDR3 is 11 residues. V was shortened by 4 bases and J by 7 bases, with 9 bases between the two germline ends.

This chain links TRBV10-3 with TRBJ2-7; a possible D gene is TRBD1 (5 bases). V dropped 0 bases and J dropped 3 bases, with 18 bases sitting between them. Germline V gene lookup returns CDR1 ENHRY and CDR2 SYGVKD. This CDR3 region has 17 residues. The CDR3 loop is CAISESGGLGAFYEQYF. CDR3 DNA sequence: TGTGCCATCAGTGAGTCTGGTGGCCTTGGGGCCTTCTACGAGCAGTACTTC.

The chain joins TRBV10-2 to TRBJ2-5; D remains ambiguous. Trimming stripped 6 bases from V and 5 bases from J, with 7 bases between. The CDR3 has 11 residues. Per the germline V gene, CDR1 is WSHSY and CDR2 is SAAADI. The DNA for the CDR3 is TGCGCCAGCAGGGGTGGTGAGACCCAGTACTTC. Its protein is CASRGGETQYF.

This chain joins TRBV11-3 and TRBJ2-1; 8 bases fit TRBD2. V shed 2 bases, J shed 9 bases, and the junction held 3 bases outside the gene matches. This CDR3 is built from 13 residues. The germline V gene encodes CDR1 SGHNT and CDR2 YENEEA. CDR3 DNA: TGTGCCAGCAGCTTAATCGGGGGGGGTGAGCAGTTCTTC. This encodes CASSLIGGGEQFF.

This rearrangement joins TRBV6-1 to TRBJ2-5; D is possibly TRBD1 or TRBD2 (5 bases each). The V end was cut by 7 bases, the J end by 4 bases, with 10 bases between. In germline, CDR1 is MNHNS, CDR2 SASEGT. The CDR3 totals 12 residues. CDR3 in amino acids: CASNEGSETQYF. Written as DNA, the CDR3 is TGTGCCAGCAATGAGGGGTCAGAGACCCAGTACTTC.

The rearrangement links TRBV15 to TRBJ2-7; 9 nucleotides align to TRBD1. The CDR3 extends over 16 amino acids. V was pared by 4 bases and J by 2 bases, with 9 bases of the junction left unmatched. From germline, CDR1 is LNHNV and CDR2 YYDKDF (reference sequence). The CDR3 bases are TGTGCCACCAGCAAAAACAGGGACAGGGCAACCTACGAGCAGTACTTC. It translates to CATSKNRDRATYEQYF.

In its sample, this clone was seen many times. V gene TRBV9 combines with J gene TRBJ1-1, with a weak D call TRBD1 (5 bases). Germline-derived CDR1 and CDR2 are SGDLS and YYNGEE. V was trimmed by 4 bases and J by 1 base, leaving 14 bases between them. The CDR3 has 15 residues. The CDR3 sequence is CASSFRGLPNTEAFF. CDR3 nucleotide sequence: TGTGCCAGCAGCTTCCGGGGGTTACCGAACACTGAAGCTTTCTTT.

Regarding this clone: This sample includes further DNA sequences coding for the same CDR3. V and J are TRBV18 and TRBJ2-7; D remains unclear. The CDR3 is 13 residues long. CDR1 and CDR2 from the germline V gene are KGHSH and LQKENI. V was cut by 1 base and J by 4 bases, with 8 bases left in between. The CDR3 reads CASSPRRAYEQYF. CDR3 DNA: TGTGCCAGCTCACCACGGAGAGCGTACGAGCAGTACTTC.

This chain connects TRBV5-1 to TRBJ2-5, with D possibly TRBD2 on 5 matching bases. The ends were cut back, 6 bases at V and 4 bases at J, with 19 bases in the middle. The CDR3 spans 15 residues. The germline CDR1 and CDR2 sequences are SGHRS and YFSETQ. The CDR3 DNA sequence: TGCGCCAGCAACAACTTTCGGGGTCGGAGAGAGACCCAGTACTTC. Its translation: CASNNFRGRRETQYF.

In this sample, this clone turned up a few times. The gene calls are TRBV6-5 and TRBJ1-5; TRBD1 might be the D (5 bases). Looked up from germline, CDR1 is MNHEY and CDR2 is SVGAGI. V was cut by 7 bases and J by 4 bases, with 8 bases left in between. The CDR3 sequence is 12 residues long. CDR3 coding DNA: TGTGCCAGCAAGGAGGGGAATCAGCCCCAGCATTTT. It encodes CASKEGNQPQHF.

Concerning this clone: The sample contains more than one DNA sequence encoding this CDR3. The V and J genes are TRBV19 and TRBJ2-3; D gene uncertain. The CDR3 length is 14 residues. V was clipped by 4 bases and J by 0 bases, with 8 bases between them. In germline, CDR1 is LNHDA, CDR2 SQIVND (reference sequence). The CDR3 DNA is TGTGCCAGTAGTAGTGGTACTAGCACAGATACGCAGTATTTT. Its translation: CASSSGTSTDTQYF.

This sequence joins TRBV7-3 and TRBJ2-2; 8 positions agree with TRBD2. The germline gives CDR1 SGHTA, CDR2 FQGTGA. J lost 5 bases, V lost 2 bases, and 4 bases had no gene match. CDR3 size: 15 residues. CDR3 bases: TGTGCCAGCAGCTTAGGAGCGGGAGAGACCGGGGAGCTGTTTTTT. Protein: CASSLGAGETGELFF.

V gene TRBV7-2 combines with J gene TRBJ2-7; D could derive from TRBD1 or TRBD2 (5 bases each). The germline V gene encodes CDR1 SGHTA and CDR2 FQGNSA. CDR3 length: 15 residues. V lost 1 base and J 3 bases, leaving 13 bases between the germline ends. The CDR3 coding sequence is TGTGCCAGCAGCTTAGGGGGGTTCAAGTACTACGAGCAGTACTTC. Amino acids: CASSLGGFKYYEQYF.

V and J are TRBV2 and TRBJ2-5; perhaps TRBD2 as D (5 bases). The germline CDR1 and CDR2 sequences are SNHLY and FYNNEI. The CDR3 covers 13 residues. V gave up 4 bases and J gave up 5 bases, with 11 bases separating them. CDR3 loop: CASSAGIPETQYF. The CDR3 DNA sequence: TGTGCCAGCAGTGCCGGGATACCGGAGACCCAGTACTTC.